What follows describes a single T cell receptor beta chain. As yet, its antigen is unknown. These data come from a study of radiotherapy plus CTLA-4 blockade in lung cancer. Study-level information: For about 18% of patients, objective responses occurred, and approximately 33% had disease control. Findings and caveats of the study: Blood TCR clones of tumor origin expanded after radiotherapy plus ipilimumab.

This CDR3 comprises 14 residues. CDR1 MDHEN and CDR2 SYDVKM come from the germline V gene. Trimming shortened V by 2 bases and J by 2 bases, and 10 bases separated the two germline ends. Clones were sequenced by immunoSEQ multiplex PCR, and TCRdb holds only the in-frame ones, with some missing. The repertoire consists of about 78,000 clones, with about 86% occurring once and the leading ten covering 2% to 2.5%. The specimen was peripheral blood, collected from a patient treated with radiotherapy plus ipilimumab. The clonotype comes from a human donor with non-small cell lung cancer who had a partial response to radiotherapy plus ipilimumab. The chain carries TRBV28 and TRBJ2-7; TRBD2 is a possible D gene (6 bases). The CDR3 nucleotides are TGTGCCAGCAGTTTACGTAGCGGAACCTACGAGCAGTACTTC. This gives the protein CASSLRSGTYEQYF.